The entry below gives a single T cell receptor beta chain sequence along with its context. Each donor was a healthy Caucasian individual from Russia, aged about 6 to 95. The data were taken from a study of blood T cells in healthy people across ages. Looking at the study overall: Template switching picked up about one barcoded beta molecule for each two T cells.

Sample-barcoded 5' priming and a J-beta primer mix drove a second PCR of roughly 6 to 12 cycles. TCRdb redid the calling of the 5' RACE reads with MiXCR, one entry per CDR3 protein. The table records over a million distinct CDR3 sequences, under 45% of them present only once. Trimming removed 3 bases at V and 0 bases at J, with 9 bases between. This CDR3 has 15 amino acids. Germline V CDR1 and CDR2: SNHLY, FYNNEI. Sequenced material: blood. The clonotype was recovered from a woman aged 55-75 years in good health. The chain links TRBV2 to TRBJ1-5, with a possible D match to TRBD1 (6 bases). CDR3 nucleotides: TGTGCCAGCAGTGATAACAGGGTTAGCAATCAGCCCCAGCATTTT. Translated: CASSDNRVSNQPQHF.